One T cell receptor beta chain is described in this entry. The CDR3 is made up of 16 amino acids. After removal of 5 bases from V and 2 bases from J, the junction contained 9 bases not matched to a gene. Per germline, CDR1 SNHLY and CDR2 FYNNEI. Original processing methods: By means of reference gene primer amplification, nucleated cell counts were estimated. Generated by immunoSEQ multiplex PCR, the TCRdb table keeps only in-frame clones and is missing some. For V, J and clone size, that table is used; D and trimming come from the DNA. This sample yields roughly 220,000 clones, of which about three quarters are seen a single time; 5.5% to 7% belongs to the top ten. This entry belongs to a study of blood T cell repertoires in COVID-19. At the level of the study: The United States, Italy and Spain supplied acute and convalescent COVID-19 samples. Sources were T cells, B-cell-depleted T cells, or PBMCs; the material itself was cDNA or gDNA.

This receptor was identified in a woman in her 70s with acute or convalescent COVID-19. What was sequenced was peripheral blood. The chain is built from TRBV2 and TRBJ2-5; 9 bases match TRBD2. CDR3 coding DNA: TGTGCCAGCAGTTCCCTTAGCGGGAGTGAGCAAGAGACCCAGTACTTC. It yields the protein CASSSLSGSEQETQYF. The full variable domain, with the rest looked up from reference TRBV2 and TRBJ2-5, is EPEVTQTPSHQVTQMGQEVILRCVPISNHLYFYWYRQILGQKVEFLVSFYNNEISEKSEIFDDQFSVERPDGSNFTLKIRSTKLEDSAMYFCASSSLSGSEQETQYFGPGTRLLVL.